This entry describes one TCR beta chain. The entry originates in a study of control samples from healthy donors and cancer patients. Measured with immunoSEQ multiplex PCR; TCRdb has only the in-frame clones, and not every one. The sample yields roughly 100,000 clones, around 88% seen once. V gave up 5 bases and J gave up 2 bases, with 10 bases separating them. The CDR3 length is 13 residues. Germline CDR1 is GTSNPN and CDR2 is SVGIG (reference sequence). The genes are TRBV30 and TRBJ1-3; D is undetermined. This TCR was recovered from a man aged 25-45 years in good health. The sequenced sample was blood. The CDR3 protein is CAWFSDAGNTIYF. Here the CDR3 DNA reads TGTGCCTGGTTTTCGGATGCTGGAAACACCATATATTTT.